One and the same sample provided the 19 T cell receptor beta chains below, sequenced in a study of blood T cell repertoires in COVID-19. This table comes from immunoSEQ multiplex PCR, and its TCRdb copy is limited to in-frame clones, with some not included. This sample carries 40,000 to 45,000 clones, 80% to 90% of them seen once, and the ten largest clones take 6.2%. The sample consisted of peripheral blood. The receptors were gathered from a human donor in a cohort sampled during active COVID-19.

The V and J genes are TRBV29-1 and TRBJ1-2; 7 bases map to TRBD1. The trim removed 5 bases at V and 6 bases at J, leaving 3 bases unmatched. The CDR3 contains 11 residues. From germline, CDR1 is SQVTM and CDR2 ANQGSEA. This CDR3 is CSVRQGDGYTF. The CDR3 DNA reads TGCAGCGTTCGACAGGGTGATGGCTACACCTTC.

V usage is TRBV5-6 and J usage is TRBJ1-5; D is possibly TRBD1 (5 bases). Germline assignment: CDR1 SGHDT and CDR2 YYEEEE. The CDR3 totals 13 residues. V shed 5 bases and J shed 7 bases, with 13 bases lying between them. The CDR3 DNA follows: TGTGCCAGCAGTTTAGGGGTCGGGCAGCCCCAGCATTTT. Amino acid sequence: CASSLGVGQPQHF.

The J gene is TRBJ2-7, the V gene TRBV7-2, with 9 positions matching TRBD1. The CDR3 is 13 amino acids. Unmatched junction bases numbered 3, after V lost 4 bases and J lost 5 bases. Per the germline V gene, CDR1 is SGHTA and CDR2 is FQGNSA. CDR3 in amino acids: CASSWDRENEQYF. The CDR3, as DNA: TGTGCCAGCAGCTGGGACAGGGAGAACGAGCAGTACTTC.

The V call is TRBV14, the J call TRBJ2-3; a possible D gene is TRBD1 (5 bases). The CDR3 consists of 22 residues. Looked up from germline, CDR1 is SGHDN and CDR2 is FVKESK. Deletions cut 0 bases from V and 2 bases from J, with 30 bases between. CDR3 in amino acids: CASSQDPSNLESGAPTTDTQYF. CDR3 coding DNA: TGTGCCAGCAGCCAAGATCCGTCGAACCTGGAGTCTGGGGCCCCCACCACAGATACGCAGTATTTT.

The rearrangement uses TRBV2 and TRBJ1-5; 8 bases fit TRBD1. Germline values: CDR1 SNHLY, CDR2 FYNNEI. The trim removed 4 bases at V and 0 bases at J, leaving 2 bases unmatched. The CDR3 spans 15 residues. This CDR3 is CASSGQGNSNQPQHF. CDR3 DNA sequence: TGTGCCAGCAGTGGACAGGGGAATAGCAATCAGCCCCAGCATTTT.

The rearrangement links TRBV6-5 to TRBJ2-1; TRBD1 matches at 7 bases. Per germline, CDR1 MNHEY and CDR2 SVGAGI. The ends lost 6 bases at V and 9 bases at J; junction bases unmatched: 5. The CDR3 is 12 residues long. The CDR3: CASRRQGSEQFF. For the CDR3, the DNA is TGTGCCAGCAGAAGACAGGGAAGTGAGCAGTTCTTC.

Only one count was recorded for this clone. The rearrangement uses TRBV9 and TRBJ2-3; D not resolved. The CDR3 spans 13 residues. The V gene lost 0 bases and the J gene lost 4 bases, with 6 bases spanning the gap. The germline gives CDR1 SGDLS, CDR2 YYNGEE. The chain's CDR3 is CASSVELSDTQYF. The CDR3 bases are TGTGCCAGCAGCGTAGAACTCTCAGATACGCAGTATTTT.

The chain is built from TRBV6-5 and TRBJ2-1; D gene uncertain. The CDR3 is 13 residues long. V was cut by 7 bases and J by 2 bases, with 9 bases left in between. CDR1 MNHEY and CDR2 SVGAGI come from the germline V gene. For the CDR3, the DNA is TGTGCCAGCAAGGCAGGTGCCTACAATGAGCAGTTCTTC. This translates into CASKAGAYNEQFF.

V gene TRBV19 combines with J gene TRBJ2-5; no firm D call. Per germline, CDR1 LNHDA and CDR2 SQIVND (reference sequence). V shed 5 bases and J shed 3 bases, with 16 bases lying between them. CDR3 length: 15 residues. The CDR3, as DNA: TGTGCCAGTAGTGTGTTCGCGCTTGGTAAAGAGACCCAGTACTTC. This translates into CASSVFALGKETQYF.

V is TRBV5-1 and J is TRBJ1-1; tentative D call: TRBD1 (5 bases). The germline V and J ends were trimmed by 2 bases and 4 bases, with 15 bases remaining between them. Germline V gene sequence: CDR1 SGHRS, CDR2 YFSETQ. The CDR3 is 15 amino acids. The CDR3 spells CASSFFQGGSTEAFF. In DNA form, the CDR3 reads TGCGCCAGCAGCTTTTTTCAGGGCGGATCCACTGAAGCTTTCTTT.

V and J are TRBV4-2 and TRBJ1-2, with D perhaps matching TRBD1 (5 bases). CDR3 length: 15 amino acids. CDR1 is LGHNA, CDR2 YNFKEQ, per germline. Between the trimmed V and J ends, which lost 1 base and 1 base, there was a span of 10 bases. CDR3 sequence reads: CASSQVVGDNYGYTF. CDR3 sequence (DNA): TGTGCCAGCAGCCAAGTTGTAGGGGATAACTATGGCTACACCTTC.

The chain couples TRBV5-1 to TRBJ2-7; D may be TRBD1 (6 bases). The CDR3 spans 14 residues. V gave up 3 bases and J gave up 0 bases, with 10 bases separating them. Looked up from germline, CDR1 is SGHRS and CDR2 is YFSETQ. The CDR3 DNA reads TGCGCCAGCAGCTCAAGACAGGACTCCTACGAGCAGTACTTC. Amino acid sequence: CASSSRQDSYEQYF.

This chain joins TRBV6-1 and TRBJ1-1, with 7 bases matching TRBD1. Germline-derived CDR1 and CDR2 are MNHNS and SASEGT. V was pared by 3 bases and J by 4 bases, with 11 bases of the junction left unmatched. CDR3 length: 16 amino acids. The CDR3 loop is CASSDWGMTGTTEAFF. The DNA of the CDR3 is TGTGCCAGCAGTGACTGGGGGATGACAGGGACCACTGAAGCTTTCTTT.

CDR3 nucleotide sequence: TGTGCCAGCAGCTCCGGGACATCTCAAGAGACCCAGTACTTC. Encoded protein: CASSSGTSQETQYF. This chain links TRBV7-2 with TRBJ2-5; tentative D call: TRBD1 (6 bases). The V end lost 4 bases, the J end lost 2 bases, and 11 bases lay between the germline ends. Germline V gene data show CDR1 as SGHTA and CDR2 as FQGNSA. The CDR3 totals 14 residues.

This rearrangement joins TRBV6-4 to TRBJ2-1, with 7 positions matching TRBD1. The CDR3 totals 15 residues. With V trimmed by 2 bases and J by 6 bases, 7 bases remained unmatched. Per the germline V gene, CDR1 is MRHNA and CDR2 is SNTAGT. CDR3 in amino acids: CASSDRESGGNEQFF. The DNA for the CDR3 is TGTGCCAGCAGTGACCGAGAATCAGGGGGCAATGAGCAGTTCTTC.

V is TRBV5-6 and J is TRBJ2-7; 9 nucleotides align to TRBD2. The CDR3 is made up of 15 amino acids. J lost 3 bases, V lost 3 bases, and 7 bases had no gene match. CDR1 is SGHDT, CDR2 YYEEEE, per germline. The CDR3 nucleotides are TGTGCCAGCAGCTCCCTAGCGGGGATAGACTACGAGCAGTACTTC. Encoded protein: CASSSLAGIDYEQYF.

The V and J genes are TRBV27 and TRBJ1-3, with D maybe TRBD1 (6 bases). This CDR3 spans 18 amino acids. Germline CDR1 reads MNHEY; CDR2 reads SMNVEV (reference sequence). The V end lost 5 bases, the J end lost 0 bases, and 20 bases lay between the germline ends. The CDR3 here is CASSQTGWTEPSGNTIYF. CDR3 in DNA: TGTGCCAGCAGTCAGACAGGCTGGACAGAACCCTCTGGAAACACCATATATTTT.

This clone was detected once. The chain carries TRBV28 and TRBJ1-4, with 8 bases identical to TRBD1. Germline CDR1 reads MDHEN; CDR2 reads SYDVKM. Losses at the gene ends were 8 bases for V and 2 bases for J; bases not matched to a gene: 13. The CDR3 sequence is 17 residues long. Here the CDR3 reads CASQLGRGLTTNEKLFF. CDR3 sequence (DNA): TGTGCCAGCCAACTTGGCAGGGGGCTGACGACTAATGAAAAACTGTTTTTT. Looking up the rest from reference TRBV28 and TRBJ1-4 gives the full variable domain: DVKVTQSSRYLVKRTGEKVFLECVQDMDHENMFWYRQDPGLGLRLIYFSYDVKMKEKGDIPEGYSVSREKKERFSLILESASTNQTSMYLCASQLGRGLTTNEKLFFGSGTQLSVL.

A single count supports this clone. The chain employs TRBV11-3 and TRBJ2-1; TRBD2 might be the D (5 bases). This CDR3 has 15 residues. The V end lost 0 bases, the J end lost 7 bases, and 13 bases lay between the germline ends. Germline values: CDR1 SGHNT, CDR2 YENEEA. CDR3 coding DNA: TGTGCCAGCAGCTTAGAGTCGGGGAGAGTTAATGAGCAGTTCTTC. Translating it yields CASSLESGRVNEQFF.